This T cell receptor beta chain was recorded in a study of shared clonotypes between healthy human individuals. Naive CD8 cells comprised CD45RO-negative, CCR7-positively selected cells, excluding terminally differentiated effector memory CD45RA+ cells. Trimming at V came to 6 bases and at J to 9 bases, leaving 14 bases not matched to a gene. Germline CDR1 SQVTM, CDR2 ANQGSEA. The length of the CDR3 is 15 residues. The run depth of the assay was deep. The protocol was immunoSEQ multiplex PCR, while the TCRdb copy is restricted to in-frame clones and leaves out a portion. Among 800,000 or so clones listed, 95% to 97% were seen once.

Sequences were obtained from naive CD8+ T cells sorted from blood. The chain is built from TRBV29-1 and TRBJ2-1; 10 bases are shared with TRBD1. The TCR sequence derives from a man between 25 and 39 years old in good health. CDR3 region: CSVDVRTGGWSEQFF. The CDR3 nucleotides read TGCAGCGTAGACGTTAGGACAGGGGGGTGGAGTGAGCAGTTCTTC.